This section outlines one T cell receptor (beta chain) sequence together with its context. The antigen remains undetermined. With a J-beta primer mix and a sample-barcoded 5' primer, a second PCR ran about 6 to 11 cycles. MiXCR, run by TCRdb on the 5' RACE reads, gives a single entry per CDR3 protein. The sample yields under 950,000 distinct CDR3 sequences, 22% seen once. These data are taken from a study of blood T cells in healthy people across ages. Points from the study as a whole: Significant beta diversity loss was already apparent by age approximately 42, declining roughly linearly.

The CDR3 has 14 residues. The germline gives CDR1 MNHNS, CDR2 SASEGT. Trimming removed 0 bases at V and 10 bases at J, with 10 bases between. The chain has TRBV6-1 and TRBJ1-6, with D perhaps TRBD1 (6 bases). Sequences were obtained from blood. The TCR sequence derives from a man in his sixties or seventies in good health. The CDR3 protein is CASSEARGLSPLHF. The CDR3 DNA reads TGTGCCAGCAGTGAAGCGAGGGGGTTATCACCCCTCCACTTT.